This TCR beta chain originates from a study of regulatory T cells in long-lasting Graves disease. General observations from the study: Exclusively peripheral blood, rather than thyroid tissue, was studied. Newly diagnosed patients had higher TCR diversity than persistent Graves' patients did.

Time point defined: newly diagnosed GD, antithyroid drugs for less than 3 months. RNA isolated from PBMCs was used to make the TCR library. Diagnosing Graves' disease relied on the American Thyroid Association guidelines. Peripheral blood, around 9.7 milliliters per patient, was collected in EDTA tubes. This CDR3 region has 15 residues. V lost 6 bases and J 6 bases, leaving 20 bases between the germline ends. This clonotype was observed at least ten times. What it binds is unknown. Arm-PCR of CDR3 regions and iRepertoire HTBI primers were the basis on which TCR beta libraries were built. MiXCR, run by TCRdb on the multiplex PCR reads, gives a single entry per CDR3 protein. The sample contains fewer than 650,000 distinct CDR3 sequences, 15% to 20% of which appear only once. Another study also made use of these data, one on T cells in Graves' hyperthyroidism and ophthalmopathy.

Sequenced here: peripheral blood mononuclear cells (PBMCs), sampled at new diagnosis, from a patient treated with antithyroid drugs. This receptor was taken from a woman in her 30s with Graves disease. This chain connects TRBV12-3 or TRBV12-4 to TRBJ2-5; D could derive from TRBD1 or TRBD2 (6 bases each). CDR3 protein: CASSWGASVGKTQYF. The CDR3 bases are TGTGCCAGCAGCTGGGGGGCTAGCGTTGGAAAGACCCAGTACTTC.